The rows below give T cell receptor beta chains drawn from one sample of a study of patients and donors after allogeneic stem cell transplantation. TCRdb independently ran MiXCR on the RT-PCR reads; one entry per CDR3 protein. The table lists 190,000 or so distinct CDR3 sequences, 35% to 45% of them singletons. The specimen sequenced was blood, either unsorted or a sorted T cell fraction (not recorded which). Source of these receptors: a human donor who was either an allogeneic HSCT recipient or a stem cell or donor lymphocyte infusion donor (not recorded which). It is not recorded whose cells these are; they may come from a transplant donor. CDR3s include the opening cysteine and the closing phenylalanine or tryptophan. A D gene is named only where the DNA matches it firmly. Size tells how often a clone was seen (once, few, many) or the class of an expanded clone, and some rows leave it out.

TRBV12-3/TRBV12-4	-	TRBJ1-6	-	CASSPQLNSPLHF	TGTGCCAGCAGTCCCCAGCTAAATTCACCCCTCCACTTT
TRBV20-1	-	TRBJ2-7	-	CSAPGPSDYEQYF	TGCAGTGCCCCTGGCCCATCAGACTACGAGCAGTACTTC
TRBV12-5	-	TRBJ1-2	-	CASGSDFYGYTF	TGTGCTAGTGGGTCCGACTTCTATGGCTACACCTTC
TRBV6-1	-	TRBJ2-1	-	CASSDRPTEQFF	TGTGCCAGCAGTGACCGACCGACTGAGCAGTTCTTC
TRBV28	-	TRBJ1-5	-	CASSLGRVQPQHF	TGTGCCAGCAGTTTAGGACGAGTCCAGCCCCAGCATTTT
TRBV5-5	few	TRBJ1-2	-	CASSLVQGWDGYTF	TGTGCCAGCAGCTTGGTTCAGGGCTGGGATGGCTACACCTTC
TRBV7-2	-	TRBJ1-4	-	CASSLPRRGARTEKLFF	TGTGCCAGCAGCTTACCAAGACGGGGGGCGCGGACGGAAAAACTGTTTTTT
TRBV6-1	-	TRBJ2-3	-	CASSELGSNTDTQYF	TGTGCCAGCAGTGAATTAGGCAGTAACACAGATACGCAGTATTTT
TRBV12-3/TRBV12-4	-	TRBJ1-5	-	CASSFTFNQPQHF	TGTGCCAGCAGTTTTACCTTCAATCAGCCCCAGCATTTT
TRBV7-9	-	TRBJ1-3	-	CASSLRGVGNTIYF	TGTGCCAGCAGCTTAAGAGGGGTTGGAAACACCATATATTTT
TRBV28	-	TRBJ1-1	TRBD1	CASSPQGSAEAFF	TGTGCCAGCAGCCCACAGGGGTCGGCTGAAGCTTTCTTT
TRBV27	few	TRBJ1-6	-	CASSFLDSPLHF	TGTGCCAGCAGTTTCTTAGATTCACCCCTCCACTTT
TRBV12-3/TRBV12-4	few	TRBJ2-7	-	CASSFYANEQYF	TGTGCCAGCAGTTTTTATGCCAACGAGCAGTACTTC
TRBV15	-	TRBJ1-2	-	CATSRDLTPVGNF	TGTGCCACCAGCAGAGATCTAACACCCGTCGGCAACTTC
TRBV6-2/TRBV6-3	-	TRBJ2-4	TRBD1	CASSQDRVQYF	TGTGCCAGCAGCCAGGACAGGGTTCAGTACTTC
TRBV14	-	TRBJ2-4	-	CASSQIGSKNIQYF	TGTGCCAGCAGCCAGATCGGATCCAAAAACATTCAGTACTTC
TRBV20-1	-	TRBJ1-2	-	CSARDLGARGYTF	TGCAGTGCTAGAGATTTGGGGGCGCGGGGCTACACCTTC